Detailed here is one TCR beta chain. The entry originates in a study of cytomegalovirus exposure and HLA in healthy donors. The PCR was carried out with 60 Vbeta primers and 13 Jbeta primers. Only in-frame clones appear in the TCRdb table, and some are missing; sequencing was by immunoSEQ multiplex PCR. This table has approximately 110,000 clones, about 86% appearing once. CDR1 and CDR2 from the germline V gene are SGHTA and FQGTGA. With V trimmed by 5 bases and J by 0 bases, 2 bases remained unmatched. The CDR3 is made up of 14 amino acids. The sequence was obtained from a woman aged 30 to 39 in good health and CMV-seronegative. The chain links TRBV7-3 to TRBJ2-3, with 7 bases aligning to TRBD2. Source material: PBMCs. The CDR3 loop is CASSPGGSTDTQYF. Written as DNA, the CDR3 is TGTGCCAGCAGCCCCGGGGGGAGCACAGATACGCAGTATTTT.